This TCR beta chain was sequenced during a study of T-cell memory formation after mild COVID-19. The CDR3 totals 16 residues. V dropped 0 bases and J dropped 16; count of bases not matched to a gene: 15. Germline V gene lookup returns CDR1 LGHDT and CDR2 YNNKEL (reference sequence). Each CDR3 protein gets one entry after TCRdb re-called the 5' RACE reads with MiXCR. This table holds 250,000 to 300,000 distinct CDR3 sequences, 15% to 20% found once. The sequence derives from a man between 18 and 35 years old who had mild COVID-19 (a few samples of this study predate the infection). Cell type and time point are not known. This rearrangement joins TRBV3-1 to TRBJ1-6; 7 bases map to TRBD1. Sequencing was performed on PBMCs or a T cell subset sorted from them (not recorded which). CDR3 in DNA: TGTGCCAGCAGCCAAGATACTCCCCTCCCAGGGGGAGGGCTCCACTTT. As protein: CASSQDTPLPGGGLHF.